These T cell receptor beta chains were read from a single sample in a study of blood T cells in healthy people across ages. TCRdb independently ran MiXCR on the 5' RACE reads; one entry per CDR3 protein. The data contain around 1.5 million distinct CDR3 sequences, about 32% of them singletons. Sequencing was done on a sample of blood. These receptors were collected from a woman aged 25 to 45 in good health. Both conserved end residues are trimmed from each CDR3.

v_gene: TRBV15; CDR3aa: ATRGVDNQPQH
v_gene: TRBV20-1; CDR3aa: SAALVTDTQY
v_gene: TRBV7-2; CDR3aa: ASSLAATSGSRGTQY
v_gene: TRBV4-2; CDR3aa: ASTTRAGDYEQY
v_gene: TRBV29-1; CDR3aa: SVAPVGYMDTEAF
v_gene: TRBV6-2/TRBV6-3; CDR3aa: ASSYSSLSGSEAF
v_gene: TRBV7-8; CDR3aa: ASRPPGGAETQY
v_gene: TRBV5-4; CDR3aa: ASSSGQTTEQY
v_gene: TRBV20-1; CDR3aa: SAGSYTEAF
v_gene: TRBV4-2; CDR3aa: ASSLRQGRYEQY
v_gene: TRBV20-1; CDR3aa: SAREEARASSYEQY
v_gene: TRBV28; CDR3aa: ASSFEGRANEQF
v_gene: TRBV2; CDR3aa: ASSEAGIYNEQF
v_gene: TRBV4-1; CDR3aa: ASSQGRWTYGERAPRTDTQY
v_gene: TRBV6-2/TRBV6-3; CDR3aa: ASSPRTSGGKSYNEQF
v_gene: TRBV29-1; CDR3aa: SVLLGGYT
v_gene: TRBV20-1; CDR3aa: SAIPDTQY
v_gene: TRBV27; CDR3aa: ASSFLTGDSTDTQY
v_gene: TRBV29-1; CDR3aa: SVRTRTYEQY
v_gene: TRBV6-1; CDR3aa: ASRGEQGWNSPLH
v_gene: TRBV2; CDR3aa: ASSEEGEGAWDEQY
v_gene: TRBV13; CDR3aa: ASSLAGSYYNEQF
v_gene: TRBV20-1; CDR3aa: SAQGQGNPYEQY
v_gene: TRBV28; CDR3aa: ASRLGQWDQPQH
v_gene: TRBV4-2; CDR3aa: ASSQDWGNTEAF
v_gene: TRBV6-1; CDR3aa: ASTPTGTRPLEQY
v_gene: TRBV20-1; CDR3aa: SAQGGGQGAETDTQY
v_gene: TRBV6-5; CDR3aa: ASSYSSVAHNEQF
v_gene: TRBV20-1; CDR3aa: SARASAIYEQY
v_gene: TRBV13; CDR3aa: ASSLDGWGGYEQY
v_gene: TRBV28; CDR3aa: ASSLWEDEQY
v_gene: TRBV28; CDR3aa: ASRLTGAHQPQH
v_gene: TRBV18; CDR3aa: ASLGGEQY
v_gene: TRBV18; CDR3aa: ASSPLGPGRQRNNNSPLH